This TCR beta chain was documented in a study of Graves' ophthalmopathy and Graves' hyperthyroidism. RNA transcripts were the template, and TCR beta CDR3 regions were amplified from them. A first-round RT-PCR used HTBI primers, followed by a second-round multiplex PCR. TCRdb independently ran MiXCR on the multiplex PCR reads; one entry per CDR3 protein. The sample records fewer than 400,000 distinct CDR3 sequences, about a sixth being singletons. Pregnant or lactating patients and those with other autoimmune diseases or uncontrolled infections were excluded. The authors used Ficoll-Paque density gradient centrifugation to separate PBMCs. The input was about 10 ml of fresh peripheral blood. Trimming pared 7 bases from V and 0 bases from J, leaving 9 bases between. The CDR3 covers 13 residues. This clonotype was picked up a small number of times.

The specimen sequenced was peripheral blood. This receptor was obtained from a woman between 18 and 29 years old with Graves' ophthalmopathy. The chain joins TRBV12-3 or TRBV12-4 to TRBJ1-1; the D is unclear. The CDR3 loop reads CASMAGLNTEAFF. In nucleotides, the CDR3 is TGTGCCAGCATGGCAGGCTTGAACACTGAAGCTTTCTTT.